This T cell receptor beta chain was documented in a study of T cells in Graves' hyperthyroidism and ophthalmopathy. Study results and limitations: Model output signaled ophthalmopathy a median approximately six months ahead of onset. Blood shared most expanded thyroid clonotypes above 0.001.

This clonotype turned up a few times. What it recognizes is unknown. Template material for amplifying TCR beta CDR3 regions consisted of RNA transcripts. HTBI primers drove first-round RT-PCR of the TCR CDR3. Via MiXCR, TCRdb re-called the multiplex PCR reads, giving one row per CDR3 protein. The data show over 500,000 distinct CDR3 sequences, with 40% to 50% seen just once and 44% held by the top ten. Diagnoses were established using clinical symptoms, serum thyroxine and TRAb, thyroid ultrasound and orbital computed tomography. This CDR3 is 14 amino acids long. CDR1 is SEHNR and CDR2 is FQNEAQ in the germline V gene (reference sequence). Trimming took 4 bases from V and 6 from J, leaving 15 bases between them.

This TCR was recovered from an adult woman with Graves' disease, either hyperthyroidism or ophthalmopathy (not recorded which). Sample: peripheral blood or thyroid tissue (not recorded which). This chain joins TRBV7-9 and TRBJ2-5; D may be TRBD1 (6 bases). The DNA for the CDR3 is TGTGCCAGCAGCTCGACAGGTCCTGTGCAGACCCAGTACTTC. It codes for CASSSTGPVQTQYF.